Presented here are 22 T cell receptor beta chains from one specimen sequenced in a study of T cell responses to AZD1222 COVID-19 vaccine. Sequencing was performed with immunoSEQ multiplex PCR; in TCRdb, only in-frame clones are kept and a portion is missing. The sample lists 90,000 to 120,000 clones; approximately 88% were seen once. Specimen: peripheral blood, collected on day 0 of AZD1222 vaccination. The receptor set was obtained from an adult in good health.

V is TRBV28 and J is TRBJ1-5; unclear D gene. From germline, CDR1 is MDHEN and CDR2 SYDVKM. This CDR3 has 15 amino acids. Between the trimmed V and J ends, which lost 2 bases and 3 bases, there was a span of 11 bases. CDR3 loop: CASSLGGPTNQPQHF. CDR3 sequence (DNA): TGTGCCAGCAGTTTAGGCGGGCCTACCAATCAGCCCCAGCATTTT.

The J gene is TRBJ1-1, the V gene TRBV5-1, with 7 bases aligning to TRBD1. There are 14 residues in the CDR3. The J segment lost 1 base and the V segment lost 4 bases, leaving 4 bases of the junction unmatched. The V gene's germline CDR1 is SGHRS and CDR2 YFSETQ. DNA for the CDR3: TGCGCCAGCAGCCACGGGACAGCGAACACTGAAGCTTTCTTT. It is translated as CASSHGTANTEAFF.

The J gene is TRBJ1-2, the V gene TRBV3-1 (or the pseudogene TRBV3-2); 7 bases fit TRBD1. This CDR3 has 14 residues. The V segment lost 4 bases and the J segment 2 bases; nucleotides outside the gene matches: 4. Per germline, CDR1 LGHDT and CDR2 YNNKEL (reference sequence). This CDR3 is CASSRTGVNYGYTF. For the CDR3, the DNA is TGTGCCAGCAGCCGAACAGGGGTGAACTATGGCTACACCTTC.

This chain connects TRBV3-1 (or the pseudogene TRBV3-2) to TRBJ1-5, with a tentative D call TRBD1 (6 bases). CDR1 is LGHDT and CDR2 is YNNKEL in the germline V gene (reference sequence). The CDR3 spans 16 residues. Between the trimmed V and J ends, which lost 5 bases and 9 bases, there was a span of 23 bases. The CDR3 bases are TGTGCCAGCAGCGTAAGCCAAGAGACAGGTTCTCCGCCCCAGCATTTT. The encoded protein is CASSVSQETGSPPQHF.

The rearrangement links TRBV6-2 or TRBV6-3 to TRBJ2-3; either TRBD1 or TRBD2 may supply D (5 bases each). Looked up from germline, CDR1 is MNHEY and CDR2 is SVGEGT. The CDR3 spans 17 residues. Trimming took off 0 bases at V and 0 bases at J, with 13 bases between the two ends. The CDR3 DNA sequence: TGTGCCAGCAGTTACTCGATTCGGGGCCTCAGCACAGATACGCAGTATTTT. The encoded protein is CASSYSIRGLSTDTQYF.

This clone was seen a handful of times. CDR3 DNA sequence: TGTGCCAGCAGCGTTCGTAGTGCCCTAGAAGATACGCAGTATTTT. The encoded protein is CASSVRSALEDTQYF. The chain joins TRBV9 to TRBJ2-3; D not resolved. Germline values: CDR1 SGDLS, CDR2 YYNGEE. The ends were cut back, 2 bases at V and 5 bases at J, with 15 bases in the middle. This CDR3 comprises 15 residues. The whole variable domain, filled in from reference TRBV9 and TRBJ2-3, reads DSGVTQTPKHLITATGQRVTLRCSPRSGDLSVYWYQQSLDQGLQFLIQYYNGEERAKGNILERFSAQQFPDLHSELNLSSLELGDSALYFCASSVRSALEDTQYFGPGTRLTVL.

The rearrangement uses TRBV6-5 and TRBJ2-7; the match to TRBD1 covers 8 bases. The CDR3 loop spans 14 amino acids. Germline V CDR1 and CDR2: MNHEY, SVGAGI. V trimming: 8 bases; J trimming: 6 bases; junction bases outside the gene matches: 12. CDR3 amino acids: CASRRDRISVEQYF. DNA for the CDR3: TGTGCCAGCCGAAGGGACAGGATTTCTGTCGAGCAGTACTTC.

The chain is built from TRBV29-1 and TRBJ1-2; the D is unclear. Germline V lookup: CDR1 SQVTM, CDR2 ANQGSEA. The length of the CDR3 is 13 residues. The germline V and J ends were trimmed by 1 base and 12 bases, with 18 bases remaining between them. The CDR3 region is CSVEAGRVYGDTF. The CDR3 DNA reads TGCAGCGTTGAAGCGGGAAGAGTTTATGGAGACACCTTC.

The chain carries TRBV3-1 (or the pseudogene TRBV3-2) and TRBJ2-7; TRBD2 matches at 11 bases. The CDR3 contains 15 residues. Germline V gene lookup returns CDR1 LGHDT and CDR2 YNNKEL (reference sequence). With 1 base clipped from V and 5 bases from J, the junction kept 4 bases outside the gene matches. CDR3 sequence (DNA): TGTGCCAGCAGCCAAGTAGCGGGAGGGTTCAACGAGCAGTACTTC. Translating it yields CASSQVAGGFNEQYF.

The chain combines TRBV7-2 with TRBJ2-5; TRBD2 matches at 8 bases. With V trimmed by 3 bases and J by 7 bases, 10 bases remained unmatched. Per germline, CDR1 SGHTA and CDR2 FQGNSA. There are 15 residues in the CDR3. In DNA, the CDR3 is TGTGCCAGCAGCTTTCATACGGGAGGGCCGGGGACCCAGTACTTC. Translating it yields CASSFHTGGPGTQYF. Drawing the rest from reference TRBV7-2 and TRBJ2-5, the complete variable domain is GAGVSQSPSNKVTEKGKDVELRCDPISGHTALYWYRQSLGQGLEFLIYFQGNSAPDKSGLPSDRFSAERTGGSVSTLTIQRTQQEDSAVYLCASSFHTGGPGTQYFGPGTRLLVL.

This rearrangement joins TRBV28 to TRBJ1-2; 9 bases align to TRBD1. Germline V CDR1 and CDR2: MDHEN, SYDVKM. V gave up 6 bases and J gave up 7 bases; unmatched junction bases: 9. CDR3 length: 14 residues. Here the CDR3 reads CASSRTGAIFGYTF. In DNA form, the CDR3 reads TGTGCCAGCAGCCGGACAGGGGCGATCTTTGGCTACACCTTC.

This chain joins TRBV7-2 and TRBJ1-5, with D uncertain. This CDR3 contains 13 residues. V was pared by 0 bases and J by 6 bases, with 6 bases between. Germline V gives CDR1 SGHTA, CDR2 FQGNSA. The CDR3 sequence is CASSLATAQPQHF. In DNA, the CDR3 is TGTGCCAGCAGCTTAGCAACAGCTCAGCCCCAGCATTTT.

J is TRBJ2-3 and V is TRBV15; 9 positions match TRBD2. Losses at the gene ends were 1 base for V and 1 base for J; bases not matched to a gene: 3. Germline assignment: CDR1 LNHNV and CDR2 YYDKDF (reference sequence). CDR3 length: 16 amino acids. CDR3: CATSRALAGRTDTQYF. The CDR3 DNA sequence: TGTGCCACCAGCAGAGCTCTAGCGGGGCGCACAGATACGCAGTATTTT.

The chain joins TRBV12-3 or TRBV12-4 to TRBJ2-7; TRBD2 agrees at 10 bases. The CDR3 covers 13 residues. Trimming at V came to 6 bases and at J to 13 bases, leaving 12 bases not matched to a gene. The CDR3 protein is CASRRTSGEHFYF. The CDR3 nucleotides are TGTGCCAGCAGACGTACTAGCGGGGAGCATTTTTACTTC.

The chain carries TRBV30 and TRBJ1-2; D gene uncertain. The length of the CDR3 is 11 residues. The germline V and J ends were trimmed by 0 bases and 7 bases, with 6 bases remaining between them. Looked up from germline, CDR1 is GTSNPN and CDR2 is SVGIG (reference sequence). The CDR3 region is CAWSVVGGYTF. CDR3 DNA sequence: TGTGCCTGGAGTGTAGTTGGTGGCTACACCTTC. Full variable domain (remainder filled in from reference TRBV30 and TRBJ1-2): SQTIHQWPATLVQPVGSPLSLECTVEGTSNPNLYWYRQAAGRGLQLLFYSVGIGQISSEVPQNLSASRPQDRQFILSSKKLLLSDSGFYLCAWSVVGGYTFGSGTRLTVV.

The chain couples TRBV19 to TRBJ1-5, with a possible D match to TRBD1 (5 bases). The CDR3 contains 14 residues. Trimming removed 4 bases at V and 4 bases at J, with 11 bases between. Germline CDR1 LNHDA, CDR2 SQIVND (reference sequence). The CDR3 DNA is TGTGCCAGTAGTAGGGGACTGCTAAATCAGCCCCAGCATTTT. It codes for CASSRGLLNQPQHF.

The chain links TRBV27 to TRBJ2-3; D gene unclear. This CDR3 is 15 amino acids long. From germline, CDR1 is MNHEY and CDR2 SMNVEV (reference sequence). The germline V and J ends were trimmed by 3 bases and 0 bases, with 10 bases remaining between them. Here the CDR3 DNA reads TGTGCCAGCAGTTTCCTCGGTAAGAGCACAGATACGCAGTATTTT. Amino acid sequence: CASSFLGKSTDTQYF.

The genes are TRBV10-2 and TRBJ2-1; 11 bases fit TRBD2. Trimming cost V 10 bases and J 4 bases; bases outside gene matches: 3. This CDR3 has 13 amino acids. CDR1 is WSHSY, CDR2 SAAADI, per germline. The CDR3 region has the DNA TGCGCCACCCGACTAGCGGGATACAATGAGCAGTTCTTC. Encoded protein: CATRLAGYNEQFF.

CDR3 sequence: CASSWEDRSNYGYTF. CDR3 in DNA: TGTGCCAGCAGCTGGGAGGACAGGTCTAACTATGGCTACACCTTC. V gene TRBV6-5 combines with J gene TRBJ1-2; TRBD1 aligns across 7 bases. Germline V gives CDR1 MNHEY, CDR2 SVGAGI. CDR3 length: 15 residues. J gave up 0 bases and V 6 bases, and 7 bases lay outside the gene matches.

This clone occurred a few times. The chain is built from TRBV6-5 and TRBJ2-7; D unresolved. Looked up from germline, CDR1 is MNHEY and CDR2 is SVGAGI. The length of the CDR3 is 13 residues. The ends were cut back, 6 bases at V and 3 bases at J, with 12 bases in the middle. This chain's CDR3 is CASRRYKGYEQYF. As DNA, the CDR3 is TGTGCCAGCAGGCGGTATAAGGGCTACGAGCAGTACTTC.

This clone was recorded only once. This chain uses TRBV28 with TRBJ1-2; D is undetermined. Trimming took off 6 bases at V and 0 bases at J, with 11 bases between the two ends. This CDR3 is built from 14 residues. Germline assignment: CDR1 MDHEN and CDR2 SYDVKM. CDR3 in amino acids: CASRPSGPNYGYTF. CDR3 in DNA: TGTGCCAGCAGACCCAGCGGACCTAACTATGGCTACACCTTC.

The rearrangement joins TRBV28 to TRBJ1-1; D is possibly TRBD1 (5 bases). The CDR3 has 13 amino acids. The V gene's germline CDR1 is MDHEN and CDR2 SYDVKM. The V gene lost 6 bases and the J gene lost 1 base, with 9 bases spanning the gap. The CDR3 here is CASRTQGNTEAFF. CDR3 bases: TGTGCCAGCAGGACCCAGGGGAACACTGAAGCTTTCTTT.